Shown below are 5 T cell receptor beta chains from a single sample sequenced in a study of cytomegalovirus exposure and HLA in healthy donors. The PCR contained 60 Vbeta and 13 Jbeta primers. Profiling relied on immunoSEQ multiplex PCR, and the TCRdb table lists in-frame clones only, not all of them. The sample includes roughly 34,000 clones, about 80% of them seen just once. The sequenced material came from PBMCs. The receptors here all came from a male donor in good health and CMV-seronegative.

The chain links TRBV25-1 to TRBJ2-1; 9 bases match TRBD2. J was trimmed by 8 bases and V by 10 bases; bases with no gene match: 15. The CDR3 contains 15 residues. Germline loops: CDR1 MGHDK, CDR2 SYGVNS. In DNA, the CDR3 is TGTGCCACCCTACCTGATAGCGGGAGTACCTATGAGCAGTTCTTC. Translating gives CATLPDSGSTYEQFF.

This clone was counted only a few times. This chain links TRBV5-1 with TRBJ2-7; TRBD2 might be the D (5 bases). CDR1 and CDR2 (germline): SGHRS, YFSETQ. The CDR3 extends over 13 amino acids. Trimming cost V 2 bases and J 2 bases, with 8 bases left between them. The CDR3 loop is CASSFEGPYEQYF. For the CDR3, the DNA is TGCGCCAGCAGCTTTGAGGGCCCCTACGAGCAGTACTTC.

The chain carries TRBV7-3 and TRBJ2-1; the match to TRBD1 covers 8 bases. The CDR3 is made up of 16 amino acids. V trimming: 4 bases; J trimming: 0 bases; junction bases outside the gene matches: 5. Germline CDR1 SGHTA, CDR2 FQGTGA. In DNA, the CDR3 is TGTGCCAGCAGCTCTCAGGGGGCCAGCTCCTACAATGAGCAGTTCTTC. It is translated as CASSSQGASSYNEQFF.

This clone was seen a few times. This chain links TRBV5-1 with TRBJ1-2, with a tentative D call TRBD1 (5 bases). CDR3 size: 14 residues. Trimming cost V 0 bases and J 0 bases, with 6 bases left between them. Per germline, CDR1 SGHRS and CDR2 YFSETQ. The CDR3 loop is CASSLEGSNYGYTF. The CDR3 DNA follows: TGCGCCAGCAGCTTGGAGGGGTCTAACTATGGCTACACCTTC. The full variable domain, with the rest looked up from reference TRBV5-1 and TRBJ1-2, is KAGVTQTPRYLIKTRGQQVTLSCSPISGHRSVSWYQQTPGQGLQFLFEYFSETQRNKGNFPGRFSGRQFSNSRSEMNVSTLELGDSALYLCASSLEGSNYGYTFGSGTRLTVV.

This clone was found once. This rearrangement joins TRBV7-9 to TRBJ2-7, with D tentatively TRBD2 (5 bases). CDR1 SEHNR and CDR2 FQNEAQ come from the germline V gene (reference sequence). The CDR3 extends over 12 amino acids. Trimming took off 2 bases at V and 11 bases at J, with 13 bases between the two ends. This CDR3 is CASSLNIGGEYF. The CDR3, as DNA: TGTGCCAGCAGCTTAAACATTGGAGGAGAGTACTTC.